This record concerns one T cell receptor (beta chain) sequence. It has no known antigen specificity. The data are from a study of T cells expressing NK-cell markers (dated by TCRdb to the early 2020s). About the study as a whole: Three sorted T-cell subsets (CD3+CD56+NKG2C+, CD3+CD56+NKG2C- and CD3+CD56-NKG2C+) from fewer than 10 donors had their TCR beta-chain repertoires profiled. Randomly selected healthy volunteers, three men and five women, were used as the eight sequenced donors. Of the eight sequenced donors, seven were found to be HCMV-seropositive and one was found to be HCMV-seronegative. The libraries were sequenced on Illumina HiSeq 2000/2500, MiSeq or NextSeq, producing 2 x 150 bp reads. Study-level results and caveats: Whether the expanded NKG2C-expressing T cell clones were specific for HCMV antigens was left unclear. Those dominant clonotypes were again the most abundant among CD3+CD56-NKG2C+ cells in four donors, at about 25-60.1%. In roughly six donors, the dominant CD3+CD56+NKG2C+ clonotypes ranked among the top 10 CD8+ clonotypes, making up roughly 1.0-8% of CD8+ T cells.

To determine HCMV serostatus, a commercial ELISA kit was used to detect HCMV-specific IgG in serum. Peripheral blood mononuclear cells were isolated from blood by Ficoll density gradient centrifugation. Sequenced using an Illumina HiSeq 2000. 5'RACE template switching, by which a universal primer site and unique molecular identifiers were added, was used to make TCR beta cDNA libraries. cDNA synthesis was primed from the TCR beta constant segment and was followed by two successive PCR amplification steps. The authors' analysis ran thus. MIGEC was used to demultiplex reads and group reads by UMI, and MiTCR was used to assemble and quantify clonotypes. To remove erroneous sequences, TCR cDNA sequences were retained only when supported by two or more reads. The tcR package was used for downstream repertoire analysis, with clonotypes matched between fractions based on CDR3 nucleotide sequence plus V segment. Antigen specificity was annotated against VDJdb with VDJmatch, allowing one amino acid substitution in CDR3. Reprocessed by TCRdb, the reads give a single entry per CDR3 protein sequence, without DNA. These V and J calls derive from TCRdb rather than the authors' analysis. The sample's clone listing holds roughly 390,000 distinct CDR3 sequences. The ten largest clones represent roughly 5.2% of the sample.

The TCR comes from a man aged 18-69 years in good health. Input material: blood T cells: a sorted CD56 or NKG2C T cell subset, CD4+ or CD8+ T cells, or bulk PBMC T cells (not recorded which).

The CDR3: CASSPYSGELFF. This receptor chain uses TRBV12-3 or TRBV12-4 and TRBJ2-2. Measured from the cysteine to the phenylalanine, the CDR3 is 12 residues long. The entry carries no DNA sequence.